This T cell receptor (beta chain) was identified in a study of blood T cell repertoires in COVID-19 (dated by TCRdb to the early 2020s). For the study in its entirety: The collaborator samples originated in the United States, Italy and Spain and spanned the acute and convalescent phases of COVID-19. Deeply sampled blood TCRbeta repertoires from subjects exposed to, actively infected with, or recovered from COVID-19 were included in the dataset. Where available, HLA class I and class II types were taken from metadata supplied by the sample provider and were not determined by assay-based typing. Nearly every sample came with metadata listing a de-identified subject ID, COVID-19 status, age in years and sex. The repertoires were made available in a free public database intended to serve as a resource for research on the immune response to SARS-CoV-2. The prospective study material was composed of cDNA or gDNA derived from T cells, B-cell-depleted T cells, or PBMCs. The samples were drawn from two sources: the first 160 participants of the ongoing ImmuneRACE study, and some 1,300 subjects contributed by 6 global collaborators. What the research found in general, with its limitations: The amount of clinical and demographic metadata varied by source and participant and was provided uncurated.

V and J are truncated by 6 bases and 8 bases respectively, leaving an intervening sequence of 16 bases. Inclusive of the bounding cysteine and phenylalanine, the CDR3 is 13 residues long. Just the 39-base CDR3 DNA is kept, in frame starting at base 1. CDR1 and CDR2 are read off the germline V gene (reference sequence) as MNHEY and SMNVEV. TCRbeta CDR3 regions were amplified from genomic DNA using the immunoSEQ Assay, a bias-controlled multiplex PCR. Turning to the authors' computational methods: Within the assay, amplification of reference gene primers was used to estimate how many nucleated cells each sample contained. To quantify the absolute abundance of each unique TCRbeta CDR3 rearrangement, sequence reads were collapsed and filtered. For each sample, productive Simpson clonality was calculated as the square root of Simpson's diversity index across productive rearrangements. The clones in this table, taken by TCRdb from immuneACCESS, are in-frame only. Not every clone is retained; where verified, under half of the shortfall comes from an unresolved V gene, and the cause of the rest is unknown. That table is the source of V, J and clone size, and D and trimming were worked out from the DNA. Across this sample there are approximately 60,000 clones, with over 70% seen only once. Together, the top ten hold roughly 6% of the sample.

Whole blood was collected in K2EDTA tubes by collaborating institutions according to the institutions' own protocols. For TCRbeta analysis, collaborators shipped samples in one of three forms: frozen whole blood, isolated PBMCs, or DNA extracted from either of those sample types. As concerns this clone: The target of this receptor is not known. It has no much larger one-base neighbor in the sample; base qualities were not kept.

The chain joins TRBV27 to TRBJ1-2; the best D guess is TRBD1, with 5 bases matching. Sequencing was carried out using peripheral blood. This receptor was identified in a human donor in a cohort sampled during active COVID-19. CDR3 protein: CASSRSSPGGYTF. The base sequence is TGTGCCAGCAGCCGTAGTTCCCCAGGGGGCTACACCTTC.